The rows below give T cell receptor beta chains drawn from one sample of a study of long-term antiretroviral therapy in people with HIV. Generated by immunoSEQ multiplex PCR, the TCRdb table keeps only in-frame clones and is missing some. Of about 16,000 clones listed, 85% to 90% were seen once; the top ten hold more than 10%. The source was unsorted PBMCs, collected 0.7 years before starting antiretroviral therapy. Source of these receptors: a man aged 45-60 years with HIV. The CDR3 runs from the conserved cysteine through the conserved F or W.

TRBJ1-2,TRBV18,CASSPDSNYGYTF
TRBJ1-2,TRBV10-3,CAISDGDGYTF
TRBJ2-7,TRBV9,CARTGTGRYIGYEQYF
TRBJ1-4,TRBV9,CASSVAALVGTNEKLFF
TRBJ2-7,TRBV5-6,CASSLGTVTQEQYF
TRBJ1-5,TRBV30,CAWSKGATNQPQHF
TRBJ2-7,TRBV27,CASSFSTRGTSSYEQYF
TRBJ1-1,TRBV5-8,CASSLSSNTEAFF
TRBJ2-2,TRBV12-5,CASGTGLAGGLGTGELFF
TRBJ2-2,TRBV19,CASNTKRGAANTGELFF
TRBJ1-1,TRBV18,CASSPAGTNTEAFF
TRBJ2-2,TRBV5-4,CASSTLAGGNTGELFF
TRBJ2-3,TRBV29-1,CSVDDRGADTQYF
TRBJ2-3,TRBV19,CASSITTTPDTQYF
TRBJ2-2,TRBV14,CASSQEGFYGELFF
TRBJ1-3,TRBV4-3,CASSQRAGEVGNTIYF
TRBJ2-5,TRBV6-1,CASSEYTGSGETQYF
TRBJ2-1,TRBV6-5,CASSNTGTTYNEQFF
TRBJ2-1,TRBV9,CASSFWSGTHNEQFF
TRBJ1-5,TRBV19,CASSMESQDQPQHF
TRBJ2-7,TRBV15,CATSRDWGRGRGNEQYF
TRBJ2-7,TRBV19,CASSISRSAVSSYEQYF
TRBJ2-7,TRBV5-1,CASSPSGSPGYYEQYF
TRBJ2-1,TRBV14,CASSLTGDSYNEQFF
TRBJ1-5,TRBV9,CASSGQGLSNQPQHF
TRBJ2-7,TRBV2,CASRPQRPTSYEQYF
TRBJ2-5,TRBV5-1,CASSTGPREETQYF
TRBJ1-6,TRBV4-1,CASSPETPGSPLHF